This TCR beta chain was identified in a study of identical twins. Whole-study findings and limits: Twins' excess sharing was less marked for out-of-frame beta sequences. Memory repertoires lacked the insertion deficit that abundant cord blood beta clonotypes showed. Within monozygotic twins, out-of-frame TCR alpha sharing was underestimated by the models.

Germline CDR1 is DFQATT and CDR2 is SNEGSKA (reference sequence). Trimming at V came to 6 bases and at J to 6 bases, leaving 10 bases not matched to a gene. CDR3 length: 15 amino acids. With regard to this clonotype: Antigen specificity is unknown.

Carrying unique molecular identifiers, the cDNA also gained a universal primer site through template switching. TCRdb re-called the 5' RACE reads through MiXCR, storing one row per CDR3 protein. The profile covers 500,000 to 650,000 distinct CDR3 sequences, with approximately 20% appearing a single time and 0.45% to 0.5% taken by the ten largest. The same sample was also used in a study of yellow fever vaccine responses in identical twins.

The sequence derives from a young woman in good health. The sample was CD4+ T cells sorted from blood. The V call is TRBV20-1, the J call TRBJ2-1; 11 nucleotides line up with TRBD2. CDR3 bases: TGCAGTGCAGCCTCCGGGACTAGCGGAGTCAATGAGCAGTTCTTC. It yields the protein CSAASGTSGVNEQFF.